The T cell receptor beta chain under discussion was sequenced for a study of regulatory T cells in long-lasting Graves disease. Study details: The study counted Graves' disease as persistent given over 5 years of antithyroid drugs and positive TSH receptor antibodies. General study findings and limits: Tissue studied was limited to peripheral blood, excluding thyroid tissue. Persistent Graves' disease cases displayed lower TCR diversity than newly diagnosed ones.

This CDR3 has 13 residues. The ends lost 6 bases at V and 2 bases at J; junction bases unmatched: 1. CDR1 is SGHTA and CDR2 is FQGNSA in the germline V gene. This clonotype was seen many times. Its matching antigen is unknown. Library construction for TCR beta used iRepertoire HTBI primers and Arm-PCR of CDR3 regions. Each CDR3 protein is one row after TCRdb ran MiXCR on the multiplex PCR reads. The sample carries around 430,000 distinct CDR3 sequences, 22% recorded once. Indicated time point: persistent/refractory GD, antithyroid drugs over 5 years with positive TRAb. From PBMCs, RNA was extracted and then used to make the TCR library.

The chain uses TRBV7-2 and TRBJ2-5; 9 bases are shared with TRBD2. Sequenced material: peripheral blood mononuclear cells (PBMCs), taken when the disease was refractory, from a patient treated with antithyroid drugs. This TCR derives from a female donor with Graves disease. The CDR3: CASRLAGQETQYF. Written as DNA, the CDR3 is TGTGCCAGCAGACTAGCGGGTCAAGAGACCCAGTACTTC.